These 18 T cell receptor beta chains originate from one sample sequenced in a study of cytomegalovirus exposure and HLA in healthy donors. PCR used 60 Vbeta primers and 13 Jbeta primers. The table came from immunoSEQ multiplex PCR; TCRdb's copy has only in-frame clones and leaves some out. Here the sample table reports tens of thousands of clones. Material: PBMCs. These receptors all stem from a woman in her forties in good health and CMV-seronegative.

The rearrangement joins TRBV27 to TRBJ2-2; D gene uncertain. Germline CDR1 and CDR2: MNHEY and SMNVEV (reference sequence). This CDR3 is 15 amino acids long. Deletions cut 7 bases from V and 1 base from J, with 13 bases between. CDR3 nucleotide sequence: TGTGCCAGCACCACGAACGGTGGGAACACCGGGGAGCTGTTTTTT. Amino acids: CASTTNGGNTGELFF.

CDR3 sequence: CASSLRPEGEQFF. The CDR3 nucleotides read TGTGCCAGCAGCTTGCGCCCGGAGGGAGAGCAGTTCTTC. The J gene is TRBJ2-1, the V gene TRBV5-8, with a tentative D call TRBD2 (6 bases). The length of the CDR3 is 13 residues. Between the trimmed V and J ends, which lost 1 base and 10 bases, there was a span of 12 bases. Germline V CDR1 and CDR2: SGHTS, YDEGEE. The complete variable domain, with remaining parts taken from reference TRBV5-8 and TRBJ2-1, reads EAGVTQSPTHLIKTRGQQATLRCSPISGHTSVYWYQQALGLGLQFLLWYDEGEERNRGNFPPRFSGRQFPNYSSELNVNALELEDSALYLCASSLRPEGEQFFGPGTRLTVL.

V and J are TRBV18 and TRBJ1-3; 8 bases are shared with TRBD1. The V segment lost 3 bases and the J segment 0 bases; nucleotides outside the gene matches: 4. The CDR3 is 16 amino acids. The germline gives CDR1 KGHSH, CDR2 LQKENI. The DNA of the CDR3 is TGTGCCAGCTCACCGTCCGGACAGGGCTCTGGAAACACCATATATTTT. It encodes CASSPSGQGSGNTIYF.

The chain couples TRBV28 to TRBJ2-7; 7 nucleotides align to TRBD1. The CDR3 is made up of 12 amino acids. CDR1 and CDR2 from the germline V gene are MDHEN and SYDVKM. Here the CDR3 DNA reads TGTGCTACCAACAGGGGTCGCTACGAGCAGTACTTC. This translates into CATNRGRYEQYF. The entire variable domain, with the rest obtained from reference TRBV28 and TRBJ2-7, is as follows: DVKVTQSSRYLVKRTGEKVFLECVQDMDHENMFWYRQDPGLGLRLIYFSYDVKMKEKGDIPEGYSVSREKKERFSLILESASTNQTSMYLCATNRGRYEQYFGPGTRLTVT.

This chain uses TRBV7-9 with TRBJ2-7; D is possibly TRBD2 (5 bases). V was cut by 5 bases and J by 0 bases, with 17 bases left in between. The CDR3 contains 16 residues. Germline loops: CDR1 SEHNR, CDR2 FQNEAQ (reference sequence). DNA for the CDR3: TGTGCCAGCAGCCCGATTCTAGCTTCCAGCTCCTACGAGCAGTACTTC. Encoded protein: CASSPILASSSYEQYF.

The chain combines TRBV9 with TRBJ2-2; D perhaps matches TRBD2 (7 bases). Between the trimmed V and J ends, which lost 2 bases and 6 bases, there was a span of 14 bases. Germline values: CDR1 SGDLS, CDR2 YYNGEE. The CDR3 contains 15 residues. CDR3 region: CASSVRGGEAGELFF. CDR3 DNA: TGTGCCAGCAGCGTGAGAGGGGGGGAGGCCGGGGAGCTGTTTTTT.

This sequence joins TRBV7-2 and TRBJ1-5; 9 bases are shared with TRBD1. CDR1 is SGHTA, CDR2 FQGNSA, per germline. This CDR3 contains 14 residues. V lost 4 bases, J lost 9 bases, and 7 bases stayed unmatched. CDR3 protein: CASSWTGDRGPQHF. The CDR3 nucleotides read TGTGCCAGCAGCTGGACAGGGGACCGTGGGCCCCAGCATTTT.

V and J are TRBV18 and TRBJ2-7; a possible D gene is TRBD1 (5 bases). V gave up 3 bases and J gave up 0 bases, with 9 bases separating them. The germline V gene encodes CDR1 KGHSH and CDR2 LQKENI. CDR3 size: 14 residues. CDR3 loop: CASSPATDSYEQYF. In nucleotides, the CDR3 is TGTGCCAGCTCACCGGCGACAGACTCCTACGAGCAGTACTTC.

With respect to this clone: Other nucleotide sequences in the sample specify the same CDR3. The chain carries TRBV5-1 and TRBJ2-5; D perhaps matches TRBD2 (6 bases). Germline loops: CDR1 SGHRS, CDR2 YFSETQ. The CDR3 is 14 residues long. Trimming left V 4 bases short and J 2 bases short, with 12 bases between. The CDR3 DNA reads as TGCGCCAGCAGCCTCACCGGGGGACAAGAGACCCAGTACTTC. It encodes CASSLTGGQETQYF.

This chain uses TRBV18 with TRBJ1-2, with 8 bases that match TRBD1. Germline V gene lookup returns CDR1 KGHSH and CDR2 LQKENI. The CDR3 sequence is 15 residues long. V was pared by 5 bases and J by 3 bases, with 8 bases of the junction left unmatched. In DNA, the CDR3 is TGTGCCAGCTCAGCGTACAGGGGGGCAGACTATGGCTACACCTTC. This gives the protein CASSAYRGADYGYTF.

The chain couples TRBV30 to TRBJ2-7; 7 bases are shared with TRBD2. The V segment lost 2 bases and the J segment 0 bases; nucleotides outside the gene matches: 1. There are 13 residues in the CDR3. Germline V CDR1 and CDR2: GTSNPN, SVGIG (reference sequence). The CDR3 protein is CAWSRGSSYEQYF. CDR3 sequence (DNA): TGTGCCTGGAGTCGCGGGAGCTCCTACGAGCAGTACTTC.

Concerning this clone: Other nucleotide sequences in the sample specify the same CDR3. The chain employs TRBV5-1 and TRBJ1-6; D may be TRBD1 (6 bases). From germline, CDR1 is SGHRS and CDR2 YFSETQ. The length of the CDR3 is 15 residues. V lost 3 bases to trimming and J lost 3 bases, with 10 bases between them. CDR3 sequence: CASSSETGYNSPLHF. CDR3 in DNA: TGCGCCAGCAGCTCGGAGACAGGCTATAATTCACCCCTCCACTTT.

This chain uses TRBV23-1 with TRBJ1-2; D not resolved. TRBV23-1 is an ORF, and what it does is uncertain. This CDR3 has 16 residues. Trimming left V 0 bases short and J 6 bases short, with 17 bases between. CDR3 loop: CASSQSSRLQEDGYTF. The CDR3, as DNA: TGCGCCAGCAGTCAATCTTCTCGACTACAAGAGGATGGCTACACCTTC.

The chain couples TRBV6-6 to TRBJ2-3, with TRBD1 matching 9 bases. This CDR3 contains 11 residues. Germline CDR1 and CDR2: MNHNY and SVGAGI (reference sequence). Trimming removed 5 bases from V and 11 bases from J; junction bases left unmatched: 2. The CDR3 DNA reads TGTGCCAGCAGTACGACAGGGGGGCAGTATTTT. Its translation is CASSTTGGQYF.

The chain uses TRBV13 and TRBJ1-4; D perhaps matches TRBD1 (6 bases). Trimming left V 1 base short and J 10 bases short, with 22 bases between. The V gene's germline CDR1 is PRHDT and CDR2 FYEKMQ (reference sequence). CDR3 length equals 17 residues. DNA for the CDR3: TGTGCCAGCAGCTTAGCCCAACAGGGCCCAGGTTTTGGAAAACTGTTTTTT. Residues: CASSLAQQGPGFGKLFF.

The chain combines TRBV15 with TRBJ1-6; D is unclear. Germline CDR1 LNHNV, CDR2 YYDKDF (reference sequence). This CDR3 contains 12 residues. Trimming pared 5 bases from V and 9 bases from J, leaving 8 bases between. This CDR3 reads CATSSTGSPLHF. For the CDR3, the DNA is TGTGCCACCAGCTCCACGGGTTCACCCCTCCACTTT.

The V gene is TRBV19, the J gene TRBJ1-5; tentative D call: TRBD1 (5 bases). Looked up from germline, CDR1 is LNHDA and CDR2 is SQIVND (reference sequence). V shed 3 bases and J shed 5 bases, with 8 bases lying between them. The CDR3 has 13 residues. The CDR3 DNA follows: TGTGCCAGTAGTATGCTAGGGGATCAGCCCCAGCATTTT. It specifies CASSMLGDQPQHF.

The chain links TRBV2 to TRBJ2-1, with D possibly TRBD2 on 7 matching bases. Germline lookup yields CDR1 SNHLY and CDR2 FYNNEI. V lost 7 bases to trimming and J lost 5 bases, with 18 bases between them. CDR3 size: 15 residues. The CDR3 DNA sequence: TGTGCCAGCATCCCTTGGGGGGGCCGCAACAATGAGCAGTTCTTC. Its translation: CASIPWGGRNNEQFF.